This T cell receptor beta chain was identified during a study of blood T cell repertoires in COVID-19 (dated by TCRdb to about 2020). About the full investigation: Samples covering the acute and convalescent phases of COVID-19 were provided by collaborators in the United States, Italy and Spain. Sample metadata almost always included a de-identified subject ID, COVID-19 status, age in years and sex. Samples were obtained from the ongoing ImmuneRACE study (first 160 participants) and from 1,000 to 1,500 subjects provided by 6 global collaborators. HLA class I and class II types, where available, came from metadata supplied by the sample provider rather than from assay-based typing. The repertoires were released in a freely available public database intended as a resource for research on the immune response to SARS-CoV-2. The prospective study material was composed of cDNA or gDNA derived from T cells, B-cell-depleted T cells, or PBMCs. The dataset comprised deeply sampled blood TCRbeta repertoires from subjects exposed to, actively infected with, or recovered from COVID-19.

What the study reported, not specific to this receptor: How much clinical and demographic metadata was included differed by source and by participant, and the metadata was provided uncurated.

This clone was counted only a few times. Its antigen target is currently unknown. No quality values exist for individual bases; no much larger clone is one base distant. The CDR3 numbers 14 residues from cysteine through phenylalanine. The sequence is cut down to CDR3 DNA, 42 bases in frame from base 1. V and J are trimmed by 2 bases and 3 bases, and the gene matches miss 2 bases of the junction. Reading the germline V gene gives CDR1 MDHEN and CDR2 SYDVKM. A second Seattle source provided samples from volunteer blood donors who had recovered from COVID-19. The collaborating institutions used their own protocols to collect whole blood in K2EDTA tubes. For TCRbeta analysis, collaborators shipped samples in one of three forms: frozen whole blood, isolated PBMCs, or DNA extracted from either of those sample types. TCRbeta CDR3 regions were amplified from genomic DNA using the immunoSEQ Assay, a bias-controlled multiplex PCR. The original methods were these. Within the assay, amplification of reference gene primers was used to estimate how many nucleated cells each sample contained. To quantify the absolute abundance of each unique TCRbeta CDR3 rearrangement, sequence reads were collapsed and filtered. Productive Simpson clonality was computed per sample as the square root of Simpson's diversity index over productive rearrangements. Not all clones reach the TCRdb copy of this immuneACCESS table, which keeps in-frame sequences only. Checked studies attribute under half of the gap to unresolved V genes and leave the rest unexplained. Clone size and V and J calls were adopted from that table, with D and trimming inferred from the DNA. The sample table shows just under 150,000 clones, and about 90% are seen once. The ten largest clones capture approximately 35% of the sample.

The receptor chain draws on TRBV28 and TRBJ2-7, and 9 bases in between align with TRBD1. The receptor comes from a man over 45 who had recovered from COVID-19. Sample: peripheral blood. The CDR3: CASSLRDRVYEQYF. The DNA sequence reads TGTGCCAGCAGTTTACGGGACAGGGTCTACGAGCAGTACTTC. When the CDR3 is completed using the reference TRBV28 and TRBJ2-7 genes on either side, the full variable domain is DVKVTQSSRYLVKRTGEKVFLECVQDMDHENMFWYRQDPGLGLRLIYFSYDVKMKEKGDIPEGYSVSREKKERFSLILESASTNQTSMYLCASSLRDRVYEQYFGPGTRLTVT.